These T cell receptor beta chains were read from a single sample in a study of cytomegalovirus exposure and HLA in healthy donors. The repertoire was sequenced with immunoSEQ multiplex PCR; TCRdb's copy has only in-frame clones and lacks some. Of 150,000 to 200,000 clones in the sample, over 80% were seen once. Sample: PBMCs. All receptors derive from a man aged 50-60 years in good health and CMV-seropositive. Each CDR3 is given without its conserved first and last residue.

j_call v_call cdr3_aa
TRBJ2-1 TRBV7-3 ASSLIAGDYEQF
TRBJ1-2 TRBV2 ASSELDRAYGYT
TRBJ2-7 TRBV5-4 ASSDGQGPYEQY
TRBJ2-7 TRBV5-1 ASSLDRGTYEQY
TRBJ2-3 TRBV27 ASRRAVTDTQY
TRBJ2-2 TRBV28 ASSYASGRAFHTGELF
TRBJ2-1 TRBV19 ASSQVLYNEQF
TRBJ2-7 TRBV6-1 ASSRGRGSYEQY
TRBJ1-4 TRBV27 ASSLSGRVGEKLF
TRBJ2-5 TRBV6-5 ASKRGGLGQETQY
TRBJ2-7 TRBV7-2 ASSFGGTGESYEQY
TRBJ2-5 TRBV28 ASNTPGLAGGGETQY
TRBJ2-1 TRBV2 ASSEAGGVVEQF
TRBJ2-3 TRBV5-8 ASSLRGGNTDTQY
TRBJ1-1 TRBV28 ASSRTGYAKGDTEAF
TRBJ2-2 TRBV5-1 ASSSGQEDTGELF
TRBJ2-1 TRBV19 ASSHGQGYNEQF
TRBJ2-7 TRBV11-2 ASSSWTGFYEQY
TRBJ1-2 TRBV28 ASSKNPTMGGWGYT
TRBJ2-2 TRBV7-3 ASSLRTSGAYPNTGELF
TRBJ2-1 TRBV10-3 AISGTSGRNEQF
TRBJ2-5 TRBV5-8 ASSFGTSGGLETQY
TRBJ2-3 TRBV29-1 SVDTYSGGAGDTQY
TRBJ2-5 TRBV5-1 ASSLGLGTIQETQY
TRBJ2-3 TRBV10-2 ASSGRFLTSGRDTQY
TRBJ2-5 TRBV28 ASSFTTGETQY
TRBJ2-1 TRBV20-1 SARAGEQF
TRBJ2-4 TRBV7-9 ASSLAGTENIQY
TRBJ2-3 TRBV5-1 ASSLTGGDTQY
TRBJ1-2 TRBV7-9 ASSFDTGGYT